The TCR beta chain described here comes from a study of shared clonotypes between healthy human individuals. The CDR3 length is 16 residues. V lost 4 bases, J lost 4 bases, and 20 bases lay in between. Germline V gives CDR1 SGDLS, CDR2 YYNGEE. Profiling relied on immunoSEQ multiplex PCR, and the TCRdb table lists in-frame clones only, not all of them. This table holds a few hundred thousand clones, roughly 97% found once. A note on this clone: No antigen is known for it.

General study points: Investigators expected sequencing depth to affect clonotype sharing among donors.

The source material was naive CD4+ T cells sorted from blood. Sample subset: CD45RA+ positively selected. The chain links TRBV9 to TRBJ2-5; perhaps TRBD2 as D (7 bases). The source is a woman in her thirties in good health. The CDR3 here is CASSQNSGGGAETQYF. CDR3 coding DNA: TGTGCCAGCAGCCAGAATAGCGGAGGGGGGGCAGAGACCCAGTACTTC.